Sequencing of this T cell receptor (beta chain) was carried out in a study of CD4 T cells in relation to SARS-CoV-2 and coronaviruses. Using immunoSEQ multiplex PCR, the repertoire was profiled, and TCRdb retains in-frame clones only, with some absent. The table shows about 20,000 clones, with roughly four fifths occurring only once. Notes on this clone: Its antigen remains unknown.

The CDR3 has 12 residues. From germline, CDR1 is SNHLY and CDR2 FYNNEI. Trimming pared 3 bases from V and 12 bases from J, leaving 14 bases between. Before the COVID-19 pandemic, during about 2010-2018, CD4+ T cells were taken from unexposed donors. CD4+ T cells were isolated from the cells after around 11 days of culture. The source material was CD4+ T cells from PBMCs, cultured in vitro. This clonotype was sampled from a human donor in good health. V gene TRBV2 combines with J gene TRBJ1-1; a weak D match, TRBD1 (5 bases). The CDR3 spells CASSDQGGGSFF. The DNA of the CDR3 is TGTGCCAGCAGTGACCAGGGAGGAGGGTCTTTCTTT.